Listed here is a single TCR beta chain. Assay: immunoSEQ multiplex PCR; the TCRdb copy retains only in-frame clones and omits some. The repertoire consists of about 85,000 clones, with around nine tenths occurring once and the leading ten covering 5.4%. The V end was cut by 6 bases, the J end by 0 bases, with 17 bases between. The CDR3 consists of 16 residues. Per germline, CDR1 LGHNA and CDR2 YSLEER. This record comes from a study of blood T cell repertoires in COVID-19. This chain connects TRBV4-3 to TRBJ1-1; tentatively, D is TRBD1 (5 bases). The material sequenced was peripheral blood. The receptor was derived from a man aged 60 to 69 with acute or convalescent COVID-19. CDR3 in DNA: TGCGCCAGCAGGTTGGGGCAGGGTTTCATGAACACTGAAGCTTTCTTT. Its translation: CASRLGQGFMNTEAFF.